Listed below are T cell receptor beta chains from one sample, sequenced in a study of blood T cell repertoires in COVID-19. Sequencing was performed with immunoSEQ multiplex PCR; in TCRdb, only in-frame clones are kept and a portion is missing. The data contain approximately 300,000 clones, 65% to 90% of them singletons. The sequenced material came from PBMCs or T cells enriched from blood (not recorded which). Every receptor here comes from a man in his thirties or forties who had recovered from COVID-19. Each CDR3 is given with its conserved first and last residue. D genes are given only for firm matches. The size field is filled for only some rows; it gives once, few, many or a size class.

V,D,J,size,DNA,CDR3
TRBV6-5,TRBD1,TRBJ2-5,NA,TGTGCCAGCAGACCCGGGACAGGTGTCCAAGAGACCCAGTACTTC,CASRPGTGVQETQYF
TRBV21-1,NA,TRBJ2-4,NA,TGTGCCAGCAGCAAAGGTCGGGTAAGAACTAGCGGGAGAGAAGTGGCCAAAAACATTCAGTACTTC,CASSKGRVRTSGREVAKNIQYF
TRBV6-5,TRBD2,TRBJ2-2,NA,TGTGCCAGCAGTATTAGCGGGTTCAACACCGGGGAGCTGTTTTTT,CASSISGFNTGELFF
TRBV19,NA,TRBJ1-1,NA,TGTGCCAGTAGTAAAGTCAAGGGGTCTCCCGTGAACACTGAAGCTTTCTTT,CASSKVKGSPVNTEAFF
TRBV6-6,NA,TRBJ2-1,NA,TGTGCCAGCGGGCGTTTGGCCTACAATGAGCAGTTCTTC,CASGRLAYNEQFF
TRBV19,TRBD1,TRBJ2-3,once,TGTGCCAGTAGATCGACAGGGAGCACAGATACGCAGTATTTT,CASRSTGSTDTQYF
TRBV15,TRBD1,TRBJ1-2,once,TGTGCCACCAGCAGAGCAGGGACAGGACTCTATGGCTACACCTTC,CATSRAGTGLYGYTF
TRBV6-1,NA,TRBJ1-2,NA,TGTGCCAGCAGTGAAATGGTGGGCGGCTACACCTTC,CASSEMVGGYTF
TRBV15,TRBD2,TRBJ2-3,NA,TGTGCCACCAGCAGAGATCTAGCGGGGAGCACAGATACGCAGTATTTT,CATSRDLAGSTDTQYF
TRBV5-1,NA,TRBJ1-3,NA,TGCGCCAGCAGCTTGGGGACTGCCTCTGGAAACACCATATATTTT,CASSLGTASGNTIYF
TRBV27,NA,TRBJ1-2,NA,TGTGCCAGCAGTTCAGCGGGTTCTAACTATGGCTACACCTTC,CASSSAGSNYGYTF
TRBV19,NA,TRBJ2-3,NA,TGTGCCAGTAGCCTGGGCCCAGATACGCAGTATTTT,CASSLGPDTQYF
TRBV5-1,NA,TRBJ1-2,NA,TGCGCCAGCAGCTTGGATGGGGGCGGCTATGGCTACACCTTC,CASSLDGGGYGYTF
TRBV13,NA,TRBJ2-6,NA,TGTGCCAGCAGCTTTTTTGGCAGGGGTCGTGGGGCCAACGTCCTGACTTTC,CASSFFGRGRGANVLTF
TRBV14,NA,TRBJ2-1,NA,TGTGCCAGCAGCAGGTTTGCGGGGCTCAATGAGCAGTTCTTC,CASSRFAGLNEQFF
TRBV4-1,NA,TRBJ2-1,NA,TGCGCCAGCAGCCAAGATAAGGCCAGGGTACGCGAGCAGTTCTTC,CASSQDKARVREQFF
TRBV5-4,TRBD2,TRBJ2-1,NA,TGTGCCAGCAGCTTGACAGCGGGGGGCAACAATGAGCAGTTCTTC,CASSLTAGGNNEQFF
TRBV3-1/TRBV3-2,NA,TRBJ2-3,once,TGTGCCAGCAGCCACCTAGACGCAATTAGCACAGATACGCAGTATTTT,CASSHLDAISTDTQYF
TRBV6-5,NA,TRBJ2-3,NA,TGTGCCAGCAGCTCCCCTAGCGTGGGTACGCAGTATTTT,CASSSPSVGTQYF
TRBV2,NA,TRBJ1-4,NA,TGTGCCAGCAACTATGCAACTAATGAAAAACTGTTTTTT,CASNYATNEKLFF
TRBV27,NA,TRBJ2-1,NA,TGTGCCAGCAGACCGACTGGAGAATACAATGAGCAGTTCTTC,CASRPTGEYNEQFF
TRBV5-5,NA,TRBJ2-3,NA,TGTGCCAGCAGCCGCGGGAGCACAGATACGCAGTATTTT,CASSRGSTDTQYF
TRBV6-5,TRBD2,TRBJ2-2,NA,TGTGCCAGCATCCCACTAGCGGGCGTTCCCGGGGAGCTGTTTTTT,CASIPLAGVPGELFF
TRBV19,TRBD1,TRBJ1-2,NA,TGTGCCAGTAGTATTACACAGGGGGCGGATGGCTACACCTTC,CASSITQGADGYTF
TRBV27,NA,TRBJ2-7,NA,TGTGCCAGCAGTTTATATTTTACCCAAGGACTTCGAGGGATCGAGCAGTACTTC,CASSLYFTQGLRGIEQYF
TRBV6-1,NA,TRBJ1-5,NA,TGTGCCAGCAGTGAACTCAGGGTTTCACACCAGCCCCAGCATTTT,CASSELRVSHQPQHF
TRBV30,NA,TRBJ2-2,once,TGTGCCTGGAGTGTGGGGAGCACGAACACCGGGGAGCTGTTTTTT,CAWSVGSTNTGELFF
TRBV7-9,NA,TRBJ1-2,NA,TGTGCCAGCAGCTTAGTAATCCAGGGCAATGGCTACACCTTC,CASSLVIQGNGYTF
TRBV7-9,NA,TRBJ2-7,NA,TGTGCCAGCAGCGGTCAACCCGGGGGTATTGGCGAGCAGTACTTC,CASSGQPGGIGEQYF
TRBV5-1,TRBD2,TRBJ2-7,NA,TGCGCCAGCAGCTTGGGGTCGGCTCCGGGGGGGAGCTCCTACGAGCAGTACTTC,CASSLGSAPGGSSYEQYF
TRBV6-1,NA,TRBJ2-7,NA,TGTGCCAGCAGTGAAGGATCCAGGGCGCGGGAGCAGTACTTC,CASSEGSRAREQYF